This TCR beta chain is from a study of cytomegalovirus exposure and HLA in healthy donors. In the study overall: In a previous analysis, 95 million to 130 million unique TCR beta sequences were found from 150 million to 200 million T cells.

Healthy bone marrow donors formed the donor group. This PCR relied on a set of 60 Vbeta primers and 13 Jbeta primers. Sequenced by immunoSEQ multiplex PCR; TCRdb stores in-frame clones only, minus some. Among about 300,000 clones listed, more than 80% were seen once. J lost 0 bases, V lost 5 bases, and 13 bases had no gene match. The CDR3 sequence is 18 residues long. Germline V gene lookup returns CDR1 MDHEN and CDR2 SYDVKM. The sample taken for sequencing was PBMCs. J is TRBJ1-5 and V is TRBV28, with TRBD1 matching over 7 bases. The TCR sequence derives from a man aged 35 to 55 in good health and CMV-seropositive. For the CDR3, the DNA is TGTGCCAGCAGTCTCCTTCAATCGACAGGGTTTAGCAATCAGCCCCAGCATTTT. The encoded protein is CASSLLQSTGFSNQPQHF.